This T cell receptor beta chain is drawn from a study of CD8+CD57+ T cells in acquired aplastic anemia. Study as a whole: The average for DNA from sorted CD4+ and CD8+ cells was about 3.3 ug.

Flow cytometry had shown expanded CD8+CD57+ cells in the patients chosen for sequencing. Every one of the patients had aplastic anemia (severe, acquired). CDR3 and TCR beta VDJ profiling relied on a genomic DNA template. Each CDR3 protein gets one entry after TCRdb re-called the reads with MiXCR. The sample has around 180,000 distinct CDR3 sequences; around 50% are singletons. This clonotype came up many times. Its antigen is not identified. Findings and caveats of the study: Patients did not significantly differ from controls in CD8+ Simpson's diversity. Found in both controls and patients were around 30 CD8+ CDR3 sequences.

Input material: sorted CD4+, CD8+, or CD8+CD57+ T cells (not recorded which) from PBMCs. This TCR was recovered from a human donor with aplastic anemia.

The DNA for the CDR3 is TGTGCCAGCAGCGCCGGGACGGATAACTATGGCTACACCTTC. It is translated as CASSAGTDNYGYTF. This chain connects TRBV9 to TRBJ1-2, with a weak D call TRBD1 (5 bases). V shed 3 bases and J shed 1 base, with 10 bases lying between them. In germline, CDR1 is SGDLS, CDR2 YYNGEE. The CDR3 has 14 amino acids.